These 28 T cell receptor beta chains came from one sample sequenced in a study of tumor-infiltrating lymphocytes in oesophageal squamous cell carcinoma. TCRdb used MiXCR to reprocess the PCR reads, holding one entry per CDR3 protein. The table records about 10,000 distinct CDR3 sequences, approximately 61% of them present only once. Specimen: esophageal tumor tissue. These receptors were obtained from a female donor with esophageal squamous cell carcinoma.

J is TRBJ2-3 and V is TRBV10-3; perhaps TRBD2 as D (7 bases). The length of the CDR3 is 14 residues. Trimming cost V 3 bases and J 6 bases, with 13 bases left between them. Per germline, CDR1 ENHRY and CDR2 SYGVKD. Here the CDR3 reads CAISDPRGGDTQYF. The CDR3 DNA follows: TGTGCCATCAGTGACCCTAGGGGGGGCGATACGCAGTATTTT.

The rearrangement uses TRBV6-5 and TRBJ2-5, with TRBD2 identical over 12 bases. The J call may be incorrect, as the DNA end agrees better with TRBJ2-1. The germline gives CDR1 MNHEY, CDR2 SVGAGI. The CDR3 length is 19 residues. This CDR3 is CASSSATSGSIPLENEQFF. In DNA form, the CDR3 reads TGTGCCAGCAGTTCTGCGACTAGCGGGAGTATCCCACTCGAAAATGAGCAGTTCTTC.

J is TRBJ2-1 and V is TRBV7-8; the D is unclear. In germline, CDR1 is SGHVS, CDR2 FQNEAQ. CDR3 length: 15 residues. The germline V and J ends were trimmed by 1 base and 10 bases, with 17 bases remaining between them. The CDR3 coding sequence is TGTGCCAGCAGCTTAGTGTTGACCCGATACGAGGAGCAGTTCTTC. Protein sequence: CASSLVLTRYEEQFF.

The V and J genes are TRBV10-3 and TRBJ2-3; D is undetermined. The CDR3 sequence is 12 residues long. Between the trimmed V and J ends, which lost 2 bases and 7 bases, there was a span of 7 bases. CDR1 is ENHRY and CDR2 is SYGVKD in the germline V gene. In DNA, the CDR3 is TGTGCCATCAGTGAGGGACGGAATACGCAGTATTTT. It specifies CAISEGRNTQYF.

The V gene is TRBV11-2, the J gene TRBJ1-1; TRBD1 matches at 9 bases. TRBJ2-1 matches the DNA end more closely, so the J call is doubtful. Looked up from germline, CDR1 is SGHAT and CDR2 is FQNNGV. CDR3 length: 15 amino acids. Here the CDR3 DNA reads TGTGCCAGCAGCGTAGGACAGGGGTCCGGCAATGAGCAGTTCTTC. This encodes CASSVGQGSGNEQFF.

This clonotype was counted once. The rearrangement uses TRBV7-9 and TRBJ2-1; a possible D gene is TRBD1 (5 bases). With the DNA end fitting TRBJ1-2 better, the J assignment may be wrong. This CDR3 has 15 residues. CDR1 is SEHNR and CDR2 is FQNEAQ in the germline V gene (reference sequence). The CDR3 bases are TGTGCCAGCAGCCGAATCGTGGGGGGTCGTTCTGGCTACACCTTC. Translation gives CASSRIVGGRSGYTF.

The J gene is TRBJ2-1, the V gene TRBV12-3 or TRBV12-4, with 11 bases fitting TRBD2. Germline trimming cut 5 bases from V and 3 bases from J; bases unmatched to any gene: 3. CDR3 length: 15 residues. The CDR3 loop is CASSPGTSGYNEQFF. The DNA of the CDR3 is TGTGCCAGCAGTCCCGGGACTAGCGGCTACAATGAGCAGTTCTTC.

The chain employs TRBV7-2 and TRBJ2-2, with 13 nucleotides matching TRBD2. The CDR3 length is 15 residues. Germline CDR1 reads SGHTA; CDR2 reads FQGNSA. V lost 8 bases to trimming and J lost 5 bases; unmatched junction nucleotides: 5. CDR3 bases: TGTGCCAGCGGCCGGACTAGCGGGAGAACCGGGGAGCTGTTTTTT. As protein: CASGRTSGRTGELFF.

The J gene is TRBJ2-7, the V gene TRBV6-5; TRBD1 matches at 7 bases. The DNA end lines up better with TRBJ1-2; the J call may be wrong. The V gene's germline CDR1 is MNHEY and CDR2 SVGAGI. The CDR3 totals 16 residues. Here the CDR3 reads CASSVSRTDRSYGYTF. DNA for the CDR3: TGTGCCAGCAGTGTGTCCCGCACGGACAGGAGCTATGGCTACACCTTC.

On this clonotype: It is likely a read error, because the conserved phenylalanine at the end of the CDR3 is missing. The limits of the CDR3 on the DNA are not certain, so only TCRdb's listed CDR3 is given. The rearrangement links TRBV11-2 to TRBJ2-3; the DNA was not used to check the table's D call, TRBD2. Germline V gives CDR1 SGHAT, CDR2 FQNNGV. The CDR3 has 17 residues if both end residues are counted. This CDR3 reads CASSLVKGSYNEQFFGP.

This clonotype is a singleton in its sample. The chain links TRBV7-2 to TRBJ2-5; D uncertain. The DNA end favors TRBJ2-1, so the J call may be wrong. Germline CDR1 reads SGHTA; CDR2 reads FQGNSA. The CDR3 runs to 11 residues. CDR3 sequence reads: CASTPGGEQFF. The CDR3, as DNA: TGTGCCAGCACCCCCGGCGGTGAGCAGTTCTTC.

This clonotype was recorded once. This rearrangement joins TRBV11-2 to TRBJ1-3; unclear D gene. With 4 bases removed from V and 2 bases from J, the gap between germline ends came to 9 bases. This CDR3 comprises 14 residues. Germline CDR1 SGHAT, CDR2 FQNNGV. The CDR3 coding sequence is TGTGCCAGCAGCTCCGCTAGCGCTGGAAACACCATATATTTT. Translation gives CASSSASAGNTIYF. The whole variable domain, filled in from reference TRBV11-2 and TRBJ1-3, reads EAGVAQSPRYKIIEKRQSVAFWCNPISGHATLYWYQQILGQGPKLLIQFQNNGVVDDSQLPKDRFSAERLKGVDSTLKIQPAKLEDSAVYLCASSSASAGNTIYFGEGSWLTVV.

Relative to its sample, this clonotype is medium-sized. J is TRBJ2-7 and V is TRBV6-6; D not certain. V was cut by 1 base and J by 5 bases, with 9 bases left in between. The CDR3 length is 13 residues. The germline V gene has CDR1 MNHNY and CDR2 SVGAGI (reference sequence). The CDR3 DNA follows: TGTGCCAGCAGTTACTTCCCCTATGACGAGCAGTACTTC. Translation gives CASSYFPYDEQYF.

The chain recombines TRBV7-9 with TRBJ2-6; 7 bases agree with TRBD1. The germline CDR1 and CDR2 sequences are SEHNR and FQNEAQ (reference sequence). Trimming removed 5 bases from V and 2 bases from J; junction bases left unmatched: 9. The CDR3 totals 17 residues. The CDR3 DNA sequence: TGTGCCAGCAGCCACCGACAGGGTCATGCTGGGGCCAACGTCCTGACTTTC. Translating gives CASSHRQGHAGANVLTF.

The chain is built from TRBV7-6 and TRBJ2-1; TRBD1 might be the D (5 bases). The DNA end is more similar to TRBJ1-1, so the J call may be wrong. Germline CDR1 and CDR2: SGHVS and FNYEAQ. This CDR3 contains 15 residues. This chain's CDR3 is CASSLGGGWGTEAFF. The DNA for the CDR3 is TGTGCCAGCAGCTTAGGGGGGGGTTGGGGCACTGAAGCTTTCTTT.

This clonotype was seen just once. A read error may account for a junction end that differs from germline. The V and J genes are TRBV7-2 and TRBJ1-1; maybe TRBD1 (6 bases). Germline V gene data show CDR1 as SGHTA and CDR2 as FQGNSA. The CDR3 runs to 14 residues. CDR3 coding DNA: TGTGCCAGCAGCATCAGACAGGACACCGGGGAGCTATTTTTT. Residues: CASSIRQDTGELFF. The full variable domain, completed using reference TRBV7-2 and TRBJ1-1, is GAGVSQSPSNKVTEKGKDVELRCDPISGHTALYWYRQSLGQGLEFLIYFQGNSAPDKSGLPSDRFSAERTGGSVSTLTIQRTQQEDSAVYLCASSIRQDTGELFFGQGTRLTVV.

This clonotype was observed once. The V gene is TRBV28, the J gene TRBJ2-2; no definite D call. V was trimmed by 1 base and J by 5 bases, leaving 8 bases between them. The CDR3 spans 14 residues. Looked up from germline, CDR1 is MDHEN and CDR2 is SYDVKM. Written as DNA, the CDR3 is TGTGCCAGCAGTTTATTCGCGGCGACCGGGGAGCTGTTTTTT. This translates into CASSLFAATGELFF.

This clonotype has at least ten counts. It is likely a read error, because the conserved phenylalanine at the end of the CDR3 is missing. The DNA is omitted, as the CDR3 cannot be located on it reliably, and the CDR3 follows TCRdb's listing. Here the CDR3 reads CASSLEYGSGYTFGS. V usage is TRBV7-9 and J usage is TRBJ2-7; the table calls TRBD2, which could not be checked here. The CDR3 has 15 residues if both end residues are counted. Germline CDR1 SEHNR, CDR2 FQNEAQ (reference sequence).

This clonotype is deemed large. A much larger clone differs by one base, so this may be a read error. The chain recombines TRBV7-2 with TRBJ2-7; no clear D. This CDR3 has 16 amino acids. CDR1 and CDR2 from the germline V gene are SGHTA and FQGNSA. The V end lost 5 bases, the J end lost 7 bases, and 24 bases lay between the germline ends. CDR3 protein: CASSPPVTRLYNEQYF. The CDR3 DNA sequence: TGTGCCAGCAGCCCCCCCGTCACTCGCCTGTACAATGAGCAGTACTTC.

The rearrangement joins TRBV7-9 to TRBJ2-1, with 9 bases lining up with TRBD1. Germline V gives CDR1 SEHNR, CDR2 FQNEAQ (reference sequence). Unmatched junction bases numbered 5, after V lost 3 bases and J lost 8 bases. The CDR3 has 14 amino acids. The CDR3 loop is CASSLGTGIHEQFF. The CDR3 nucleotides read TGTGCCAGCAGCTTGGGGACAGGGATCCATGAGCAGTTCTTC.

The V and J genes are TRBV7-6 and TRBJ2-5; 13 bases align to TRBD2. The germline CDR1 and CDR2 sequences are SGHVS and FNYEAQ. The CDR3 totals 16 residues. Trimming at V came to 1 base and at J to 4 bases, leaving 3 bases not matched to a gene. CDR3 sequence (DNA): TGTGCCAGCAGCTTAGGCGGACTAGCGGGAGCAGAGACCCAGTACTTC. The encoded protein is CASSLGGLAGAETQYF.

CDR3 residues: CASRNMGGSGEKLFF. The CDR3 DNA reads as TGTGCCAGCAGGAATATGGGAGGCAGCGGAGAAAAACTGTTTTTT. The rearrangement links TRBV6-1 to TRBJ1-4; unclear D gene. The CDR3 runs 15 residues. The germline V gene has CDR1 MNHNS and CDR2 SASEGT. V lost 6 bases and J 8 bases, leaving 19 bases between the germline ends.

The rearrangement links TRBV11-2 to TRBJ1-2; the D gene is possibly TRBD1 (5 bases). Germline assignment: CDR1 SGHAT and CDR2 FQNNGV. The CDR3 is 14 residues long. The ends were cut back, 4 bases at V and 3 bases at J, with 12 bases in the middle. Here the CDR3 reads CASSSGRADYGYTF. The DNA of the CDR3 is TGTGCCAGCAGCTCGGGACGGGCGGACTATGGCTACACCTTC.

J is TRBJ1-5 and V is TRBV12-3 or TRBV12-4; perhaps TRBD1 as D (5 bases). The germline V and J ends were trimmed by 5 bases and 0 bases, with 11 bases remaining between them. The CDR3 covers 15 residues. The CDR3 nucleotides are TGTGCCAGCAGTAGTCGGGGGAATAGCAATCAGCCCCAGCATTTT. The encoded protein is CASSSRGNSNQPQHF.

The chain carries TRBV7-9 and TRBJ2-3; 9 bases match TRBD1. The J call is in doubt because the DNA end fits TRBJ2-2 better. Germline V lookup: CDR1 SEHNR, CDR2 FQNEAQ (reference sequence). This CDR3 is built from 15 residues. The CDR3: CASSSRQGVLGELFF. The CDR3 DNA reads as TGTGCCAGCAGCTCCCGACAGGGGGTGCTCGGGGAGCTGTTTTTT.

The chain carries TRBV24-1 and TRBJ2-1; no reliable D call. Germline V lookup: CDR1 KGHDR, CDR2 SFDVKD. There are 14 residues in the CDR3. Trimming stripped 2 bases from V and 6 bases from J, with 10 bases between. CDR3 DNA: TGTGCCACCAGTGATTCGGGCTTCTCCAATGAGCAGTTCTTC. As protein: CATSDSGFSNEQFF.

This chain connects TRBV28 to TRBJ1-6; D perhaps matches TRBD1 (6 bases). V was pared by 5 bases and J by 7 bases, with 15 bases between. The CDR3 runs 15 residues. Germline loops: CDR1 MDHEN, CDR2 SYDVKM. The CDR3 sequence is CASSPPGGRNSPLHF. The CDR3 DNA is TGTGCCAGCAGTCCTCCGGGGGGCCGGAATTCACCCCTCCACTTT. Filled out from reference TRBV28 and TRBJ1-6, the complete variable domain reads DVKVTQSSRYLVKRTGEKVFLECVQDMDHENMFWYRQDPGLGLRLIYFSYDVKMKEKGDIPEGYSVSREKKERFSLILESASTNQTSMYLCASSPPGGRNSPLHFGNGTRLTVT.

This clonotype has only a few counts. The CDR3 DNA reads TGTGCCAGCAGCTTAGCTGGAAGCGGGCTTGAGCAGTTCTTC. Protein product: CASSLAGSGLEQFF. The chain uses TRBV7-6 and TRBJ2-5, with a weak D call TRBD2 (6 bases). The closer fit of TRBJ2-1 to the DNA end suggests the J call may be wrong. CDR1 is SGHVS, CDR2 FNYEAQ, per germline. The CDR3 consists of 14 residues.